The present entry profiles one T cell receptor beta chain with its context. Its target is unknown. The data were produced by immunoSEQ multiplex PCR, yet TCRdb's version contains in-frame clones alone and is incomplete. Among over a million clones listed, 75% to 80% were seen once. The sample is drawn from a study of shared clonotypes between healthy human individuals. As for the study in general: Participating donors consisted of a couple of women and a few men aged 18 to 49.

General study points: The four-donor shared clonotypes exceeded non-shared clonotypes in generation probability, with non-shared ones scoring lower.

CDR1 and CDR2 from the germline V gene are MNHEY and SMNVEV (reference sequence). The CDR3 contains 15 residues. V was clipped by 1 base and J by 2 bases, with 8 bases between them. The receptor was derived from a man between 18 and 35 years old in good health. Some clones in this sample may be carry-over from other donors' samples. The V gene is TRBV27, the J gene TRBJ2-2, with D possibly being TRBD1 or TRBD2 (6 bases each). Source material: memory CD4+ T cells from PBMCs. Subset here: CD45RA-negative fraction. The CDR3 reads CASSLWGANTGELFF. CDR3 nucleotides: TGTGCCAGCAGTTTATGGGGGGCTAACACCGGGGAGCTGTTTTTT.